These 20 T cell receptor beta chains came from one sample sequenced in a study of cytomegalovirus exposure and HLA in healthy donors. The PCR ran on 60 Vbeta and 13 Jbeta primers. Assay used: immunoSEQ multiplex PCR; TCRdb lists only in-frame clones, some missing. The sample holds fewer than 200,000 clones, roughly 80% seen once. The sequencing sample was made of PBMCs. The receptors originated from a woman in her forties or fifties in good health and CMV-seronegative.

The chain has TRBV27 and TRBJ1-5, with a tentative D call TRBD1 (6 bases). Trimming removed 5 bases from V and 6 bases from J, with 17 bases in between. The CDR3 covers 15 residues. Germline V gene data show CDR1 as MNHEY and CDR2 as SMNVEV (reference sequence). The CDR3 nucleotides are TGTGCCAGCAGTCAAGGACAGTTTTGGGGTCAGCCCCAGCATTTT. This translates into CASSQGQFWGQPQHF.

The chain carries TRBV13 and TRBJ2-2, with unresolved D. CDR1 and CDR2 from the germline V gene are PRHDT and FYEKMQ (reference sequence). This CDR3 comprises 11 residues. Deletions cut 7 bases from V and 6 bases from J, with 6 bases between. CDR3 in DNA: TGTGCCAGCACTTTATCCGGGGAGCTGTTTTTT. Protein sequence: CASTLSGELFF. The entire variable domain, with the rest obtained from reference TRBV13 and TRBJ2-2, is as follows: AAGVIQSPRHLIKEKRETATLKCYPIPRHDTVYWYQQGPGQDPQFLISFYEKMQSDKGSIPDRFSAQQFSDYHSELNMSSLELGDSALYFCASTLSGELFFGEGSRLTVL.

The genes are TRBV6-1 and TRBJ1-1, with D possibly TRBD1 on 5 matching bases. The CDR3 contains 14 residues. Germline assignment: CDR1 MNHNS and CDR2 SASEGT. V lost 1 base and J 4 bases, leaving 10 bases between the germline ends. The CDR3 DNA is TGTGCCAGCAGTGAAGAGCCAGGGATCACTGAAGCTTTCTTT. Translated, it gives CASSEEPGITEAFF.

V and J are TRBV30 and TRBJ2-7; D remains unclear. CDR1 is GTSNPN, CDR2 SVGIG, per germline (reference sequence). The V end was cut by 1 base, the J end by 3 bases, with 7 bases between. The CDR3 sequence is 12 residues long. The chain's CDR3 is CAWSAQDYEQYF. CDR3 nucleotide sequence: TGTGCCTGGAGTGCTCAGGACTACGAGCAGTACTTC.

This chain connects TRBV2 to TRBJ1-2; D is perhaps TRBD1 (6 bases). Germline V gene data show CDR1 as SNHLY and CDR2 as FYNNEI. Trimming took off 9 bases at V and 3 bases at J, with 17 bases between the two ends. The CDR3 has 14 amino acids. The CDR3 protein is CASPRGARDYGYTF. The CDR3 DNA is TGTGCCAGTCCGCGGGGGGCGAGGGACTATGGCTACACCTTC. The full variable domain, completed using reference TRBV2 and TRBJ1-2, is EPEVTQTPSHQVTQMGQEVILRCVPISNHLYFYWYRQILGQKVEFLVSFYNNEISEKSEIFDDQFSVERPDGSNFTLKIRSTKLEDSAMYFCASPRGARDYGYTFGSGTRLTVV.

The chain is built from TRBV5-1 and TRBJ2-1, with 13 bases lining up with TRBD2. Trimming removed 2 bases from V and 5 bases from J; junction bases left unmatched: 1. The length of the CDR3 is 15 residues. Per the germline V gene, CDR1 is SGHRS and CDR2 is YFSETQ. The CDR3 sequence is CASSLLAGGDNEQFF. CDR3 DNA sequence: TGCGCCAGCAGCTTACTAGCGGGAGGGGACAATGAGCAGTTCTTC.

The chain combines TRBV11-3 with TRBJ1-1, with D possibly being TRBD1 (5 bases). CDR3 length equals 14 residues. CDR1 SGHNT and CDR2 YENEEA come from the germline V gene. V shed 2 bases and J shed 3 bases, with 10 bases lying between them. In nucleotides, the CDR3 is TGTGCCAGCAGCTTAAGGGGAGGGTACACTGAAGCTTTCTTT. This gives the protein CASSLRGGYTEAFF.

In nucleotides, the CDR3 is TGTGCCAGCTCACCGAATAGCCAGTTAGGCAATCAGCCCCAGCATTTT. This encodes CASSPNSQLGNQPQHF. This rearrangement joins TRBV18 to TRBJ1-5; D unresolved. V was clipped by 3 bases and J by 2 bases, with 14 bases between them. Germline V gene sequence: CDR1 KGHSH, CDR2 LQKENI. The CDR3 runs to 16 residues.

The chain has TRBV9 and TRBJ2-3, with 14 bases identical to TRBD2. From germline, CDR1 is SGDLS and CDR2 YYNGEE. This CDR3 contains 16 residues. Trimming at V came to 6 bases and at J to 9 bases, leaving 12 bases not matched to a gene. The CDR3, as DNA: TGTGCCAGCACTGGAGGTGGGGGACTAGCGGGAGAGACGCAGTATTTT. This translates into CASTGGGGLAGETQYF.

The chain recombines TRBV10-2 with TRBJ2-3; TRBD2 matches at 8 bases. Germline values: CDR1 WSHSY, CDR2 SAAADI. The trim removed 7 bases at V and 8 bases at J, leaving 8 bases unmatched. The CDR3 length is 13 residues. The CDR3 sequence is CASTSTSEGTQYF. The CDR3 DNA reads as TGCGCCAGCACCTCGACTAGCGAAGGTACGCAGTATTTT.

This chain connects TRBV5-1 to TRBJ2-3; unclear D gene. The CDR3 length is 15 residues. The V and J ends lost 5 bases and 0 bases respectively, with 13 bases between them. Germline-derived CDR1 and CDR2 are SGHRS and YFSETQ. The CDR3 bases are TGCGCCAGCAGAAGGCAGACGGGTAGCACAGATACGCAGTATTTT. Its translation: CASRRQTGSTDTQYF.

The chain has TRBV19 and TRBJ1-3, with D perhaps TRBD1 (5 bases). CDR3 length: 16 residues. Trimming removed 5 bases from V and 2 bases from J, with 16 bases in between. Germline values: CDR1 LNHDA, CDR2 SQIVND (reference sequence). Here the CDR3 DNA reads TGTGCCAGTAGTCCCTCATCCGCAGGGACTGGAAACACCATATATTTT. This gives the protein CASSPSSAGTGNTIYF.

This chain connects TRBV6-4 to TRBJ2-7, with D maybe TRBD1 (10 bases). The CDR3 is made up of 22 amino acids. V was pared by 0 bases and J by 4 bases, with 34 bases between. The germline CDR1 and CDR2 sequences are MRHNA and SNTAGT. CDR3 nucleotides: TGTGCCAGCAGTGACTCCGGGACAGGGGCGCGGATTAGGCGGGGGGGCCGGTACGAGCAGTACTTC. It specifies CASSDSGTGARIRRGGRYEQYF.

V and J are TRBV4-1 and TRBJ2-1, with no clear D. With 1 base removed from V and 0 bases from J, the gap between germline ends came to 16 bases. CDR3 length: 18 residues. The germline CDR1 and CDR2 sequences are MGHRA and YSYEKL. The CDR3 region is CASSQARGGLSSYNEQFF. Here the CDR3 DNA reads TGCGCCAGCAGCCAAGCAAGAGGCGGCCTTAGCTCCTACAATGAGCAGTTCTTC.

This chain joins TRBV14 and TRBJ1-1; no firm D call. Germline V gives CDR1 SGHDN, CDR2 FVKESK. The V and J ends lost 0 bases and 0 bases respectively, with 5 bases between them. The CDR3 has 14 residues. The DNA of the CDR3 is TGTGCCAGCAGCCAAGATCAGGTGAACACTGAAGCTTTCTTT. It codes for CASSQDQVNTEAFF.

This clone was picked up one time. The rearrangement links TRBV11-2 to TRBJ1-2, with 10 bases that match TRBD1. The CDR3 runs 15 residues. Germline CDR1 is SGHAT and CDR2 is FQNNGV. The J segment lost 8 bases and the V segment lost 1 base, leaving 7 bases of the junction unmatched. This chain's CDR3 is CASSLGQGARWGYTF. CDR3 coding DNA: TGTGCCAGCAGCTTAGGACAGGGGGCTAGATGGGGCTACACCTTC.

The chain recombines TRBV4-2 with TRBJ2-1; 9 bases map to TRBD1. The trim removed 8 bases at V and 5 bases at J, leaving 7 bases unmatched. CDR1 is LGHNA and CDR2 is YNFKEQ in the germline V gene. The length of the CDR3 is 14 residues. The CDR3 DNA reads as TGTGCCAGCCGACAGGGACAGGGAAACAATGAGCAGTTCTTC. This codes for CASRQGQGNNEQFF.

DNA for the CDR3: TGTGCCAGCAGGGGGCAGGGGGCAACAGATACGCAGTATTTT. Translation: CASRGQGATDTQYF. The chain uses TRBV28 and TRBJ2-3; 8 nucleotides match TRBD1. Germline loops: CDR1 MDHEN, CDR2 SYDVKM. The CDR3 has 14 amino acids. V shed 6 bases, J shed 3 bases, and the junction held 5 bases outside the gene matches.

This clone was counted a few times. V is TRBV7-3 and J is TRBJ1-2; the D is unclear. CDR3 length: 13 residues. The germline V gene has CDR1 SGHTA and CDR2 FQGTGA. V was cut by 2 bases and J by 8 bases, with 12 bases left in between. CDR3 nucleotides: TGTGCCAGCAGCTTAGAAGAGGGAGTCGGCTACACCTTC. Protein: CASSLEEGVGYTF.

The V and J genes are TRBV7-2 and TRBJ2-2; D gene ambiguous. The CDR3 is 15 amino acids. Germline V lookup: CDR1 SGHTA, CDR2 FQGNSA. Trimming removed 1 base at V and 3 bases at J, with 9 bases between. As DNA, the CDR3 is TGTGCCAGCAGCTTAGTGGCGGATTACACCGGGGAGCTGTTTTTT. Amino acid sequence: CASSLVADYTGELFF.